These 4 T cell receptor beta chains came from one sample sequenced in a study of T-cell reconstitution after alpha-beta-depleted transplantation in children. A TCRbeta library incorporating unique molecular identifiers was prepared. TCRdb re-derived calls from the PCR reads in MiXCR, one entry per CDR3 protein. The data hold 250,000 to 300,000 distinct CDR3 sequences, with over 7.5% observed a single time. These receptors have no known antigen. Regarding the study as a whole: One year post-transplant, T-cell counts and diversity were largely derived from T cells produced anew.

The material was peripheral blood, obtained 360 days after TCRalphabeta/CD19-depleted stem cell transplant. Receptors originate from a female patient aged 2 to 10 who had a stem cell transplant for Fanconi anemia, so the T cells may come from the graft donor.

This clonotype was detected ten times or more. This chain connects TRBV20-1 to TRBJ1-2, with 8 bases matching TRBD1. In germline, CDR1 is DFQATT, CDR2 SNEGSKA (reference sequence). The junction had 5 bases not matched to a gene; V was cut back by 4 bases and J by 4 bases. The length of the CDR3 is 13 residues. The CDR3 region is CSATQGEVYGYTF. CDR3 nucleotides: TGCAGTGCTACACAGGGGGAGGTCTATGGCTACACCTTC.

The rearrangement links TRBV6-1 to TRBJ1-6, with D possibly TRBD1 on 6 matching bases. V was cut by 6 bases and J by 10 bases, with 19 bases left in between. Looked up from germline, CDR1 is MNHNS and CDR2 is SASEGT. The CDR3 consists of 15 residues. The CDR3: CASRDLGGQGSPLHF. The CDR3 region has the DNA TGTGCCAGCAGGGACCTTGGGGGGCAGGGGTCACCCCTCCACTTT.

This clonotype was seen at least ten times. V gene TRBV15 combines with J gene TRBJ2-3; 12 bases are shared with TRBD2. Germline CDR1 is LNHNV and CDR2 is YYDKDF (reference sequence). The CDR3 spans 19 residues. The ends lost 0 bases at V and 5 bases at J; junction bases unmatched: 12. The CDR3 nucleotides are TGTGCCACCAGCAGAGACGGACTTAGGACTAGCGGGGAGCGAGATACGCAGTATTTT. Its protein is CATSRDGLRTSGERDTQYF.

This clonotype was counted ten times or more. The chain has TRBV11-2 and TRBJ2-7; 8 bases line up with TRBD1. The germline gives CDR1 SGHAT, CDR2 FQNNGV. The CDR3 consists of 17 residues. V was pared by 1 base and J by 1 base, with 9 bases of the junction left unmatched. Here the CDR3 DNA reads TGTGCCAGCAGCTTAGTAGGGCAGGGGGCGCCGTCCTACGAGCAGTACTTC. It translates to CASSLVGQGAPSYEQYF. Full variable domain (rest looked up from reference TRBV11-2 and TRBJ2-7): EAGVAQSPRYKIIEKRQSVAFWCNPISGHATLYWYQQILGQGPKLLIQFQNNGVVDDSQLPKDRFSAERLKGVDSTLKIQPAKLEDSAVYLCASSLVGQGAPSYEQYFGPGTRLTVT.